The entry below describes one T cell receptor (beta chain). This sample stems from a study of T cells in localized non-small cell lung cancer. The germline V gene has CDR1 MNHEY and CDR2 SMNVEV (reference sequence). The CDR3 runs to 15 residues. Trimming left V 1 base short and J 0 bases short, with 7 bases between. The data were produced by immunoSEQ multiplex PCR, yet TCRdb's version contains in-frame clones alone and is incomplete. Among approximately 30,000 clones listed, approximately 90% were seen once. This rearrangement joins TRBV27 to TRBJ1-5; no definite D call. The TCR sequence derives from a female donor older than 55 with stage II lung adenocarcinoma. The material sequenced was peripheral blood mononuclear cells, taken before any cancer treatment. This CDR3 is CASSLWAGSNQPQHF. As DNA, the CDR3 is TGTGCCAGCAGTTTATGGGCCGGTAGCAATCAGCCCCAGCATTTT.